The rows below give T cell receptor beta chains drawn from one sample of a study of neurological immune-mediated disorders. TCRdb fed the 5' RACE reads into MiXCR, producing one record per CDR3 protein. The sample contains some 60,000 distinct CDR3 sequences, about 10% of which appear only once. The material sequenced was PBMCs. The receptor source for this set is a male donor with HTLV-1-associated myelopathy (HAM/TSP). Both conserved end residues are part of each CDR3. A D gene is named only where the DNA matches it firmly. Each size is once, few or many counts, or a class when the clone is expanded.

DNA | CDR3 | J | V | size | D
TGCGCCAGCAGCTTGGTGACACAGGGTGAAGCTTTCTTT | CASSLVTQGEAFF | TRBJ1-1 | TRBV5-1 | many | NA
TGCAGTGCTACCGGGACAGGGGTAATTCCGGCTGAAGCTTTCTTT | CSATGTGVIPAEAFF | TRBJ1-1 | TRBV20-1 | many | TRBD1
TGCGCCAGCAGAAGGGGACTATTGTCGGATTCCCCGACAGATACGCAGTATTTT | CASRRGLLSDSPTDTQYF | TRBJ2-3 | TRBV5-1 | many | TRBD2
TGTGCCAGCAGCTTTCAAGGGGCCCTCACAGATACGCAGTATTTT | CASSFQGALTDTQYF | TRBJ2-3 | TRBV7-2 | many | NA
TGTGCCAGCAGTTTTGGGACAGGGGGCTTATCGAGCAATCAGCCCCAGCATTTT | CASSFGTGGLSSNQPQHF | TRBJ1-5 | TRBV12-3/TRBV12-4 | many | TRBD1
TGCAGTGCTAGGGAGCCCTGGGGGGGAGGGAACACTGAAGCTTTCTTT | CSAREPWGGGNTEAFF | TRBJ1-1 | TRBV20-1 | many | NA
TGTGCCAGCAGCGTAGGTCAGGGGAACACTGAAGCTTTCTTT | CASSVGQGNTEAFF | TRBJ1-1 | TRBV9 | many | NA
TGCAGTGCTAGGCTCGGGGGTTACACCGGGGAGCTGTTTTTT | CSARLGGYTGELFF | TRBJ2-2 | TRBV20-1 | many | NA
TGCGCCAGCAGCCAAGGGACGGAGTTGAATCAGCCCCAGCATTTT | CASSQGTELNQPQHF | TRBJ1-5 | TRBV4-3 | many | NA
TGCAGCGTTGCGGCTAGCTCCTACAATGAGCAGTTCTTC | CSVAASSYNEQFF | TRBJ2-1 | TRBV29-1 | many | NA
TGTGCTAGTGGACCCGGGACTAGGGGTTTTCTAGATACGCAGTATTTT | CASGPGTRGFLDTQYF | TRBJ2-3 | TRBV12-5 | few | TRBD2